Described below is a single T cell receptor beta chain sequence and its context. Its antigen is as yet unknown. The CDR3 is made up of 14 amino acids. The germline V and J ends were trimmed by 4 bases and 2 bases, with 11 bases remaining between them. The V gene's germline CDR1 is SGHTA and CDR2 FQGNSA. The entry originates in a study of T cell responses to AZD1222 COVID-19 vaccine. Study-level points and caveats: Baseline serostatus was positive in only a handful of AZD1222 recipients. Donor demographics were predominantly white British with a female majority; clonal diversity may be underestimated.

Profiling relied on immunoSEQ multiplex PCR, and the TCRdb table lists in-frame clones only, not all of them. Among 70,000 to 90,000 clones listed, over 85% were seen once. J is TRBJ2-5 and V is TRBV7-2, with D hard to call. The sequence came from an adult in good health. Source: peripheral blood, taken on day 0 of AZD1222 vaccination. In nucleotides, the CDR3 is TGTGCCAGCAGCTACGACACTGTACAAGAGACCCAGTACTTC. Protein sequence: CASSYDTVQETQYF.